Sequencing of this T cell receptor beta chain was carried out in a study of CD8 T cells in ankylosing spondylitis. Study-wide points: Apparently characteristic of ankylosing spondylitis blood was a TCR beta motif (roughly eight highly homologous variants).

The sample holds a few counts of this clonotype. Its specificity is not known. Making use of molecular barcodes, quantitative 5'-RACE generated TCR beta libraries. MiXCR, applied by TCRdb to the 5' RACE reads, yields one record per CDR3 protein. This sample carries a few hundred thousand distinct CDR3 sequences, 6.5% to 10% of them seen once, and the ten largest clones take about 15%. V gave up 1 base and J gave up 7 bases; unmatched junction bases: 2. Germline V gives CDR1 SGDLS, CDR2 YYNGEE. This CDR3 is 16 amino acids long. This TCR was recovered from a male donor with ankylosing spondylitis. The sample consisted of blood, either unsorted or a sorted T cell fraction (not recorded which). The V gene is TRBV9, the J gene TRBJ2-1; 16 bases line up with TRBD2. The CDR3 region has the DNA TGTGCCAGCAGCGTAAAGGGACTAGCGGGAGGGAATGAGCAGTTCTTC. This codes for CASSVKGLAGGNEQFF. Full variable domain (rest looked up from reference TRBV9 and TRBJ2-1): DSGVTQTPKHLITATGQRVTLRCSPRSGDLSVYWYQQSLDQGLQFLIQYYNGEERAKGNILERFSAQQFPDLHSELNLSSLELGDSALYFCASSVKGLAGGNEQFFGPGTRLTVL.